The 17 T cell receptor beta chains below come from one sample, sequenced in a study of T-cell memory formation after mild COVID-19. TCRdb processed the 5' RACE reads anew with MiXCR; each CDR3 protein has one entry. The profile covers about 140,000 distinct CDR3 sequences, with more than 13% appearing a single time and more than 25% taken by the ten largest. Sequenced input: PBMCs or a T cell subset sorted from them (not recorded which). These receptors all stem from an adult woman who had mild COVID-19 (a few samples of this study predate the infection). Cell type and time point are not known.

This clonotype was detected many times. The gene calls are TRBV19 and TRBJ2-1; 7 bases are a match to TRBD2. Germline trimming cut 5 bases from V and 10 bases from J; bases unmatched to any gene: 14. This CDR3 is 15 amino acids long. CDR1 and CDR2 from the germline V gene are LNHDA and SQIVND (reference sequence). The CDR3 region has the DNA TGTGCCAGTAGTCTATCGGGACTACCCCCCCAAGAGCAGTTCTTC. Translation gives CASSLSGLPPQEQFF.

Ten or more counts support this clonotype. No DNA is shown, since the ends of the CDR3 on it are uncertain; the CDR3 is the one TCRdb lists. The chain combines TRBV24-1 with TRBJ1-1. The germline V gene encodes CDR1 KGHDR and CDR2 SFDVKD. The CDR3 is made up of 13 amino acids, end residues included. The CDR3 here is CATSDLDGLKLSF.

This clonotype was seen a handful of times. The rearrangement uses TRBV7-6 and TRBJ2-7, with TRBD2 identical over 11 bases. Trimming removed 3 bases from V and 3 bases from J; junction bases left unmatched: 4. Germline lookup yields CDR1 SGHVS and CDR2 FNYEAQ. The CDR3 runs to 15 residues. In DNA form, the CDR3 reads TGTGCCAGCAGCTTTAGCGGGGGGGCTTACTACGAGCAGTACTTC. It translates to CASSFSGGAYYEQYF.

This chain links TRBV27 with TRBJ2-1; TRBD1 agrees at 10 bases. V gave up 6 bases and J gave up 8 bases; unmatched junction bases: 13. Germline loops: CDR1 MNHEY, CDR2 SMNVEV (reference sequence). There are 16 residues in the CDR3. This CDR3 is CASSPLDRGVFDEQFF. The CDR3 nucleotides are TGTGCCAGCAGCCCCTTGGACAGGGGGGTTTTCGATGAGCAGTTCTTC.

This clonotype was counted ten times or more. The J gene is TRBJ2-7, the V gene TRBV14; D unresolved. Trimming left V 4 bases short and J 0 bases short, with 13 bases between. CDR1 is SGHDN and CDR2 is FVKESK in the germline V gene. The CDR3 runs 15 residues. The CDR3 loop is CASSPSGGSSYEQYF. In nucleotides, the CDR3 is TGTGCCAGCAGCCCTTCGGGCGGAAGCTCCTACGAGCAGTACTTC.

In this sample, this clonotype turned up many times. The rearrangement uses TRBV29-1 and TRBJ2-7; no definite D call. V was trimmed by 8 bases and J by 2 bases, leaving 16 bases between them. Germline loops: CDR1 SQVTM, CDR2 ANQGSEA. CDR3 length: 13 residues. The CDR3 loop reads CSIAHNQAYEQYF. The CDR3, as DNA: TGCAGCATCGCCCACAACCAAGCCTACGAGCAGTACTTC.

CDR3 region: CASSRPGQGATGELFF. CDR3 bases: TGTGCCAGCTCCCGTCCGGGACAGGGTGCGACCGGGGAGCTGTTTTTT. The chain is built from TRBV6-5 and TRBJ2-2, with TRBD1 matching 9 bases. The CDR3 is made up of 16 amino acids. Germline assignment: CDR1 MNHEY and CDR2 SVGAGI. J lost 5 bases, V lost 8 bases, and 12 bases had no gene match.

The chain combines TRBV30 with TRBJ2-1, with TRBD2 as a possible D gene (5 bases). The CDR3 sequence is 10 residues long. V lost 7 bases, J lost 8 bases, and 9 bases lay in between. Germline assignment: CDR1 GTSNPN and CDR2 SVGIG (reference sequence). The CDR3 sequence: CASRADEQFF. CDR3 nucleotide sequence: TGTGCCTCGAGGGCCGATGAGCAGTTCTTC. The whole variable domain, remainder taken from reference TRBV30 and TRBJ2-1, is SQTIHQWPATLVQPVGSPLSLECTVEGTSNPNLYWYRQAAGRGLQLLFYSVGIGQISSEVPQNLSASRPQDRQFILSSKKLLLSDSGFYLCASRADEQFFGPGTRLTVL.

This clonotype was seen only a few times. This chain joins TRBV24-1 and TRBJ1-2, with D maybe TRBD1 (6 bases). The CDR3 has 16 residues. With 0 bases removed from V and 10 bases from J, the gap between germline ends came to 20 bases. Germline V gene lookup returns CDR1 KGHDR and CDR2 SFDVKD. The CDR3 DNA sequence: TGTGCCACCAGTGATTTGCCGCGGGACGGGGGGCTTGCCTACACCTTC. Protein sequence: CATSDLPRDGGLAYTF.

This clonotype was found a few times. V gene TRBV29-1 combines with J gene TRBJ1-2; no definite D call. CDR1 is SQVTM, CDR2 ANQGSEA, per germline. V dropped 2 bases and J dropped 4 bases, with 5 bases sitting between them. The CDR3 length is 11 residues. Here the CDR3 DNA reads TGCAGCGTTGAAAATCTCTATGGCTACACCTTC. It is translated as CSVENLYGYTF.

The rearrangement links TRBV19 to TRBJ1-1; D remains ambiguous. The V gene lost 8 bases and the J gene lost 4 bases, with 14 bases spanning the gap. Germline V gene data show CDR1 as LNHDA and CDR2 as SQIVND (reference sequence). The CDR3 is 13 amino acids. In DNA form, the CDR3 reads TGTGCCAGTGAACCCCCGGATGGCACTGAAGCTTTCTTT. This translates into CASEPPDGTEAFF.

The rearrangement uses TRBV20-1 and TRBJ1-2, with 7 bases identical to TRBD1. Germline CDR1 reads DFQATT; CDR2 reads SNEGSKA (reference sequence). This CDR3 has 14 residues. V was pared by 2 bases and J by 2 bases, with 5 bases of the junction left unmatched. Here the CDR3 reads CSARREDRNYGYTF. The CDR3 DNA reads TGCAGTGCTAGAAGGGAGGACAGGAACTATGGCTACACCTTC.

This clonotype was observed a few times. The V call is TRBV11-2, the J call TRBJ2-5; the D is unclear. The CDR3 sequence is 14 residues long. V was pared by 5 bases and J by 5 bases, with 15 bases between. The germline CDR1 and CDR2 sequences are SGHAT and FQNNGV. CDR3 nucleotides: TGTGCCAGCAGCGCCCAAAGTACGTGGGAGACCCAGTACTTC. Its protein product is CASSAQSTWETQYF.

The V gene is TRBV7-2, the J gene TRBJ1-1; D is uncertain. Germline CDR1 SGHTA, CDR2 FQGNSA. CDR3 length: 16 residues. Trimming took off 4 bases at V and 0 bases at J, with 15 bases between the two ends. The CDR3 DNA follows: TGTGCCAGCAGCTCGGTGCAGCCGAGTATGAACACTGAAGCTTTCTTT. This translates into CASSSVQPSMNTEAFF.

This clonotype showed up many times. The V gene is TRBV9, the J gene TRBJ2-3; D not certain. The CDR3 is made up of 14 amino acids. V lost 2 bases and J lost 0, with 7 bases in between. In germline, CDR1 is SGDLS, CDR2 YYNGEE. The CDR3, as DNA: TGTGCCAGCAGCGTGTCTGGGAGCACAGATACGCAGTATTTT. Translated, it gives CASSVSGSTDTQYF.

This clonotype was seen a few times. This chain joins TRBV7-9 and TRBJ2-2; D is perhaps TRBD1 (6 bases). The V gene lost 8 bases and the J gene lost 0 bases, with 13 bases spanning the gap. Germline V gives CDR1 SEHNR, CDR2 FQNEAQ (reference sequence). There are 15 residues in the CDR3. The CDR3 nucleotides read TGTGCCAGCGGGGGCGAGACAGCGAACACCGGGGAGCTGTTTTTT. Its translation: CASGGETANTGELFF.

The rearrangement uses TRBV6-1 and TRBJ2-7, with 10 positions matching TRBD2. CDR1 MNHNS and CDR2 SASEGT come from the germline V gene. The CDR3 contains 15 residues. The V segment lost 0 bases and the J segment 2 bases; nucleotides outside the gene matches: 1. The CDR3 sequence: CASSEASGGAYEQYF. CDR3 coding DNA: TGTGCCAGCAGTGAAGCGAGCGGGGGGGCCTACGAGCAGTACTTC.